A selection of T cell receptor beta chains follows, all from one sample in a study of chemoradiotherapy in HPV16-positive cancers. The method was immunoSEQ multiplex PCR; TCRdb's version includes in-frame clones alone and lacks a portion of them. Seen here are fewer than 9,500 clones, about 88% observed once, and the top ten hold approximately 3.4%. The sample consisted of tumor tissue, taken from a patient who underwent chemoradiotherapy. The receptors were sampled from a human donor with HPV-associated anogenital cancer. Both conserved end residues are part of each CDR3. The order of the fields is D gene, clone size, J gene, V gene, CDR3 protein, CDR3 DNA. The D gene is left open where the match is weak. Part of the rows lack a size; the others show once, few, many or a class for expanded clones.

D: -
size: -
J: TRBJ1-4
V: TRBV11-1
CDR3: CASSLGLNEKLFF
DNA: TGTGCCAGCAGCTTGGGTCTTAATGAAAAACTGTTTTTT

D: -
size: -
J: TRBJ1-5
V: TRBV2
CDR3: CASTRTNSNQPQHF
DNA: TGTGCCAGCACCCGGACGAATAGCAATCAGCCCCAGCATTTT

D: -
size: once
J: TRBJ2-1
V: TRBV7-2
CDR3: CASSLGGYSYNEQFF
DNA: TGTGCCAGCAGCTTAGGCGGCTACTCCTACAATGAGCAGTTCTTC

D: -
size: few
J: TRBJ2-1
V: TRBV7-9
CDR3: CASSRTGEQFF
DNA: TGTGCCAGCAGCCGAACCGGCGAGCAGTTCTTC

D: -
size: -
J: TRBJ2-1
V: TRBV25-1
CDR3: CASSDGGDRDEQFF
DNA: TGTGCCAGCAGTGACGGGGGCGATCGCGATGAGCAGTTCTTC

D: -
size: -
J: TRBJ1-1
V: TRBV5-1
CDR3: CASSLTERNTEAFF
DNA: TGCGCCAGCAGCTTGACAGAGCGGAACACTGAAGCTTTCTTT

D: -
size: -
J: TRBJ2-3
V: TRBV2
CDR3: CASSQRAEFAQGRAQYF
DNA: TGTGCCAGCAGCCAGCGGGCCGAGTTTGCTCAGGGGAGAGCGCAGTATTTT

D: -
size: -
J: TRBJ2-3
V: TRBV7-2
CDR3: CASSLDLWGRDTDTQYF
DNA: TGTGCCAGCAGCTTAGATTTATGGGGGCGGGACACAGATACGCAGTATTTT

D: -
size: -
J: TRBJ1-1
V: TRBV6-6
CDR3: CASSAAVEAFF
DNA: TGTGCCAGCAGTGCGGCCGTGGAAGCTTTCTTT

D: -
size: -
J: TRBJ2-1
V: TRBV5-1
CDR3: CASRGGANEQFF
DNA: TGCGCCAGCAGGGGAGGTGCCAATGAGCAGTTCTTC

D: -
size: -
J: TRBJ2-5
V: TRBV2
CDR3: CASSRQTSIQTQYF
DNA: TGTGCCAGCAGTCGACAGACCTCCATTCAGACCCAGTACTTC

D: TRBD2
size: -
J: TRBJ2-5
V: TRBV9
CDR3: CASSVGTSGGPETQYF
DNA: TGTGCCAGCAGCGTAGGGACTAGCGGGGGGCCGGAGACCCAGTACTTC

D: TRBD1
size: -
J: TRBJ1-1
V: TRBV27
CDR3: CASSAGGPRLNTEAFF
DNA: TGTGCCAGCAGTGCAGGGGGCCCGAGACTGAACACTGAAGCTTTCTTT

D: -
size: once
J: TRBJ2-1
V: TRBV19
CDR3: CASSIGPQGYEQFF
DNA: TGTGCCAGTAGTATAGGCCCCCAGGGCTATGAGCAGTTCTTC

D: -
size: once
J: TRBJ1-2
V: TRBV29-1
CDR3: CSVLGQLDGYTF
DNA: TGCAGCGTTCTCGGACAGTTAGATGGCTACACCTTC

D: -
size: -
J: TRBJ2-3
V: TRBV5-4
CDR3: CASSLLGSDTQYF
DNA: TGTGCCAGCAGCTTATTAGGTTCAGATACGCAGTATTTT

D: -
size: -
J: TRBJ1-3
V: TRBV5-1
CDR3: CASSLAYRDSGNTIYF
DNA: TGCGCCAGCAGCTTGGCGTACAGGGACTCTGGAAACACCATATATTTT

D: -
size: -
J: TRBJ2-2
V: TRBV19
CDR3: CASRPNGVGTANTGELFF
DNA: TGTGCCAGCCGTCCCAACGGGGTTGGGACCGCGAACACCGGGGAGCTGTTTTTT

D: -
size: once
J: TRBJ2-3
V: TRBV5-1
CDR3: CASSSVYTDTQYF
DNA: TGCGCCAGCAGTTCTGTTTACACAGATACGCAGTATTTT

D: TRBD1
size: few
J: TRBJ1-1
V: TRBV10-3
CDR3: CAISEGTGASLYTEAFF
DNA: TGTGCCATCAGTGAAGGGACAGGCGCCTCTCTCTACACTGAAGCTTTCTTT

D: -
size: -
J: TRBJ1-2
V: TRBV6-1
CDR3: CASTLAYTGSYGYTF
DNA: TGTGCCAGCACCCTAGCGTACACAGGGAGCTATGGCTACACCTTC

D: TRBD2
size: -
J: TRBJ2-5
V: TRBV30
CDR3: CAWSRTQRELETQYF
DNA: TGTGCCTGGAGTCGCACTCAGCGGGAGTTAGAGACCCAGTACTTC

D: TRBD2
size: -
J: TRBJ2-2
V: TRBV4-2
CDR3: CASSQIAGGGTGELFF
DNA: TGTGCCAGCAGCCAAATAGCGGGTGGGGGCACCGGGGAGCTGTTTTTT

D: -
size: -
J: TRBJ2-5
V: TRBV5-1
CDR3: CASSLRYPPGALGETQYF
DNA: TGCGCCAGCAGCTTAAGGTACCCCCCAGGGGCCCTAGGGGAGACCCAGTACTTC

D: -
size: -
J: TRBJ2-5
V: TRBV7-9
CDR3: CASSRGSVRETQYF
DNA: TGTGCCAGCAGCAGAGGGAGTGTCCGAGAGACCCAGTACTTC

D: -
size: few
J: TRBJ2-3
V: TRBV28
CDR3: CASSFLAGTDTQYF
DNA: TGTGCCAGCAGTTTTTTGGCGGGGACAGATACGCAGTATTTT

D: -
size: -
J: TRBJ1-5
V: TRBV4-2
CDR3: CASSNSDNQPQHF
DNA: TGTGCCAGCAGCAACAGTGACAATCAGCCCCAGCATTTT

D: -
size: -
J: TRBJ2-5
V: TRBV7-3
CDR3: CASSLGGQETQYF
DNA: TGTGCCAGCAGCTTGGGAGGCCAAGAGACCCAGTACTTC

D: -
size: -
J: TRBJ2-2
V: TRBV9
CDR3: CASSQSWDLTGELFF
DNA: TGTGCCAGCAGCCAAAGCTGGGACTTAACCGGGGAGCTGTTTTTT

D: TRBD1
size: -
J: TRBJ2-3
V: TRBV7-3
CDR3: CASSRTGGSTDTQYF
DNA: TGTGCCAGCAGCCGCACAGGGGGGAGCACAGATACGCAGTATTTT

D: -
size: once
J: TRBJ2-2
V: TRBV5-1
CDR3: CASSLTTGRTGELFF
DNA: TGCGCCAGCAGCTTGACGACAGGGAGGACCGGGGAGCTGTTTTTT

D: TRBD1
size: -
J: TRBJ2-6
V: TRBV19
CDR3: CASSKGQGSGANVLTF
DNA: TGTGCCAGTAGTAAAGGACAGGGCTCTGGGGCCAACGTCCTGACTTTC

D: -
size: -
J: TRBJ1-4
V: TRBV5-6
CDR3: CASSLWRDLKLFF
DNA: TGTGCCAGCAGCTTGTGGAGGGATCTAAAACTGTTTTTT

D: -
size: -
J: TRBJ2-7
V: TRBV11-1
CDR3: CASSFSTDSYEQYF
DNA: TGTGCCAGCAGCTTTAGCACGGATAGCTACGAGCAGTACTTC

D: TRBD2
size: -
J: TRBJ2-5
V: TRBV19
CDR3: CASSISSGAIQETQYF
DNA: TGTGCCAGTAGTATTTCTAGCGGGGCCATTCAAGAGACCCAGTACTTC

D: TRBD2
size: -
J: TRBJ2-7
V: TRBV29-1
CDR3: CSVETSGGPGEQYF
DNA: TGCAGCGTTGAAACTAGCGGGGGGCCTGGCGAGCAGTACTTC

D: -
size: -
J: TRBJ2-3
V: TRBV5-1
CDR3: CASSDRSSTFTDTQYF
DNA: TGCGCCAGCAGCGACAGGTCGTCCACTTTCACAGATACGCAGTATTTT

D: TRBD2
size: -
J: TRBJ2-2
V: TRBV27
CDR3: CASSSWGGNTGELFF
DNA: TGTGCCAGCAGTTCGTGGGGGGGTAACACCGGGGAGCTGTTTTTT

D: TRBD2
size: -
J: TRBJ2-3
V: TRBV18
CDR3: CASSLVSGVLADTQYF
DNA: TGTGCCAGCTCACTGGTTAGCGGGGTTTTGGCAGATACGCAGTATTTT

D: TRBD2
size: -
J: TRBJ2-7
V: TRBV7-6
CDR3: CASSPAGDYEQYF
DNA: TGTGCCAGCAGCCCAGCGGGAGACTACGAGCAGTACTTC

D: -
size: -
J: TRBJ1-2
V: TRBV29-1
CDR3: CSVEEDEGIYGYTF
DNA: TGCAGCGTTGAAGAAGATGAGGGGATCTATGGCTACACCTTC

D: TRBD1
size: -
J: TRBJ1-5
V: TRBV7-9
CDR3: CASSFSGGGQPQHF
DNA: TGTGCCAGCAGCTTTTCAGGGGGTGGTCAGCCCCAGCATTTT

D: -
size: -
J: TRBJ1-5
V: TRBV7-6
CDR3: CAVGEGGNQPQHF
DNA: TGTGCCGTGGGGGAGGGAGGCAATCAGCCCCAGCATTTT

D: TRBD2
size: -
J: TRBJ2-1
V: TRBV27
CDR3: CASSYRGGGIYNEQFF
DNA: TGTGCCAGCAGTTACCGTGGGGGGGGGATCTACAATGAGCAGTTCTTC

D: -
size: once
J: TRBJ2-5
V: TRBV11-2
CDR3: CASSLRRGETQYF
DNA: TGTGCCAGCAGCCTGCGGAGGGGGGAGACCCAGTACTTC

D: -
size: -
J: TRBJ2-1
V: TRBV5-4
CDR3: CASSFDRAEGDEQFF
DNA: TGTGCCAGCAGCTTTGACAGGGCGGAGGGCGATGAGCAGTTCTTC

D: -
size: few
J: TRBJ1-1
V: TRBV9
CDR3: CASSVAQGGGAFF
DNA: TGTGCCAGCAGCGTGGCACAGGGTGGGGGAGCTTTCTTT

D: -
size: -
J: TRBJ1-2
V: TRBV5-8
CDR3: CASSLEGYGYTF
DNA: TGTGCCAGCAGCTTGGAAGGCTATGGCTACACCTTC

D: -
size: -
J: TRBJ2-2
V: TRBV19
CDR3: CASSTGGELFF
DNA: TGTGCCAGTAGTACGGGCGGGGAGCTGTTTTTT